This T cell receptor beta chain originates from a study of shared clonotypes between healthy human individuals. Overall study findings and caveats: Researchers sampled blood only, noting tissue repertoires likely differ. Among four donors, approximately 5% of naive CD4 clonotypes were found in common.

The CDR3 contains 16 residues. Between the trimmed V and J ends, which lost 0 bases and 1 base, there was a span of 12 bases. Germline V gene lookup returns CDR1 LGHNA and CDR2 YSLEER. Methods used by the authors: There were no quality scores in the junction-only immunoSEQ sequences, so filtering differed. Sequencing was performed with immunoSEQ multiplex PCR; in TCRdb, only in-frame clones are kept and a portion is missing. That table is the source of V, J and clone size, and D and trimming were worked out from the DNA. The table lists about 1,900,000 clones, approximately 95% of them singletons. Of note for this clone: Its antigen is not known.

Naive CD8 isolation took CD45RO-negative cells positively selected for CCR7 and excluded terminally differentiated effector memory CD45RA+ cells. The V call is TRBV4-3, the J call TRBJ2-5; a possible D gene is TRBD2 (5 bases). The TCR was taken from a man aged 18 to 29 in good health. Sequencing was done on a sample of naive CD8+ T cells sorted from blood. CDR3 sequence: CASSQDPGLGQETQYF. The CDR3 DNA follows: TGCGCCAGCAGCCAAGACCCTGGACTGGGCCAAGAGACCCAGTACTTC.